A selection of T cell receptor beta chains follows, all from one sample in a study of cytomegalovirus exposure and HLA in healthy donors. Here immunoSEQ multiplex PCR was the method, and the copy in TCRdb shows in-frame clones only, minus some. The sample table sets out around 140,000 clones. The sample was PBMCs. The origin of the receptors is a male donor in good health and CMV-seronegative. Both conserved end residues are part of each CDR3. Each record gives: CDR3 length, D gene, J gene, V gene, CDR3 DNA, CDR3 protein. The D gene is left open where the match is weak.

>17|TRBD1|TRBJ2-2|TRBV28
TGTGCCAGCAGACTCGCCTGGGACAGCGCGAACACCGGGGAGCTGTTTTTT
CASRLAWDSANTGELFF
>14|TRBD2|TRBJ2-7|TRBV30
TGTGCCTGGAGTGTGGGACTAGGCTCCTACGAGCAGTACTTC
CAWSVGLGSYEQYF
>18|-|TRBJ1-1|TRBV9
TGTGCCAGCAGCGCCCGGGGGGGAGGGATCCCCATGAACACTGAAGCTTTCTTT
CASSARGGGIPMNTEAFF
>15|-|TRBJ2-7|TRBV28
TGTGCCAGCAGTTTAATGCTCCGCGACTCCTACGAGCAGTACTTC
CASSLMLRDSYEQYF
>16|TRBD2|TRBJ2-1|TRBV11-2
TGTGCCAGCAGCTCACCGGGACTAGCGGGAGTAGGTGAGCAGTTCTTC
CASSSPGLAGVGEQFF
>15|TRBD2|TRBJ2-3|TRBV6-5
TGTGCCAGCAGTTACGGGACTAGCGTTGGTGGTACGCAGTATTTT
CASSYGTSVGGTQYF
>15|TRBD1|TRBJ2-7|TRBV5-1
TGCGCCAGCAGCTTAACAGGGGGAAGGGGCTACGAGCAGTACTTC
CASSLTGGRGYEQYF
>14|-|TRBJ2-7|TRBV29-1
TGCAGCGTTGAAGACCCTGGACAGTCCTACGAGCAGTACTTC
CSVEDPGQSYEQYF
>12|-|TRBJ1-1|TRBV2
TGTGCCAGCAGTACCAGTGTGACTGAAGCTTTCTTT
CASSTSVTEAFF
>16|-|TRBJ2-5|TRBV25-1
TGTGCCAGCAGTGCTCTCCAGTGGGGACTTGGGGAGACCCAGTACTTC
CASSALQWGLGETQYF
>14|-|TRBJ1-2|TRBV7-8
TGTGCCAGCAGCTTCCTAGACCAGGGCGAGGGCTACACCTTC
CASSFLDQGEGYTF
>16|-|TRBJ2-2|TRBV19
TGTGCCAGTACTAGAAGGGGGGGACTGAACACCGGGGAGCTGTTTTTT
CASTRRGGLNTGELFF
>13|-|TRBJ2-5|TRBV18
TGTGCCAGCTCACCCGTGGGGGCAGAGACCCAGTACTTC
CASSPVGAETQYF
>15|TRBD1|TRBJ1-2|TRBV18
TGTGCCAGCTCAACCCGGACAGGGGAGAACAATGGCTACACCTTC
CASSTRTGENNGYTF
>16|TRBD1|TRBJ2-3|TRBV6-5
TGTGCCAGCAGTTACCTGACAGGGTGGGGCACAGATACGCAGTATTTT
CASSYLTGWGTDTQYF
>14|-|TRBJ2-1|TRBV5-1
TGCGCCAGCAGCTTGGGAGGCCAAACGGATGAGCAGTTCTTC
CASSLGGQTDEQFF
>14|-|TRBJ1-1|TRBV7-6
TGTGCCAGCAGCTTAGGTATAGGGGGAACTGAAGCTTTCTTT
CASSLGIGGTEAFF
>16|TRBD2|TRBJ2-3|TRBV23-1
TGCGCCAGCAGTCGGGCGGGAGGAACGTGCACAGATACGCAGTATTTT
CASSRAGGTCTDTQYF